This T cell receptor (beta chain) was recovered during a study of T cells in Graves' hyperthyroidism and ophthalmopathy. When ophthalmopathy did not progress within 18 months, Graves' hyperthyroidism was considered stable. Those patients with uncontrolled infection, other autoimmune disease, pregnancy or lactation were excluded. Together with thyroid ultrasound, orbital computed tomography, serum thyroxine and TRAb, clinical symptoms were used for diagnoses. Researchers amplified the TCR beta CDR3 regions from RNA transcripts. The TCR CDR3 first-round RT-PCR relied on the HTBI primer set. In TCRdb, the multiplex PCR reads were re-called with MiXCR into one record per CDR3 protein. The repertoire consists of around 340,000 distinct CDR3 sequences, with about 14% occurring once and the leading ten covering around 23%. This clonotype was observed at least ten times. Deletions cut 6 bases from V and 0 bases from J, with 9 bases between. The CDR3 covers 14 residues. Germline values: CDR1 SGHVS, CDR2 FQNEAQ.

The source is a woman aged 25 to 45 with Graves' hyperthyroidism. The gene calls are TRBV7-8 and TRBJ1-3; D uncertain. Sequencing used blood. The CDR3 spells CASRLETSGNTIYF. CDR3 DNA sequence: TGTGCCAGCAGATTGGAGACCTCTGGAAACACCATATATTTT.